The 3 T cell receptor beta chains presented below share a single source sample, sequenced in a study of molecular identifiers for immune sequencing clone quantification. TCRdb recomputed calls from the PCR reads with MiXCR, one row per CDR3 protein. Of hundreds of thousands of distinct CDR3 sequences in the sample, roughly 23% were seen once. Specimen: naive CD8+ T cells from blood, with Jurkat cell RNA spiked in. Subset described: FACS-sorted CD8+CD4-CCR7+CD45RA+ naive T cells. The receptors were gathered from a human donor in good health. Some libraries in this study had Jurkat cell RNA spiked in.

About this clonotype itself: A much larger clone lies one base from this, so it may be a read error. The chain is built from TRBV12-3 or TRBV12-4 and TRBJ2-5, with 7 bases fitting TRBD1. The CDR3 is made up of 14 amino acids. The trim removed 8 bases at V and 1 base at J, leaving 7 bases unmatched. This chain's CDR3 is CASGADRVQETQYF. As DNA, the CDR3 is TGTGCCAGCGGTGCAGACAGGGTCCAAGAGACCCAGTACTTC.

This clonotype was recorded a few times. The chain recombines TRBV24-1 with TRBJ2-3; D is ambiguous. The V and J ends lost 0 bases and 2 bases respectively, with 8 bases between them. CDR3 length: 15 amino acids. Germline V lookup: CDR1 KGHDR, CDR2 SFDVKD. In DNA form, the CDR3 reads TGTGCCACCAGTGATTTGACAGAACACACAGATACGCAGTATTTT. Translating gives CATSDLTEHTDTQYF.

This rearrangement joins TRBV20-1 to TRBJ1-6; tentative D call: TRBD1 (6 bases). The V end lost 1 base, the J end lost 5 bases, and 15 bases lay between the germline ends. The V gene's germline CDR1 is DFQATT and CDR2 SNEGSKA (reference sequence). This CDR3 region has 16 residues. CDR3 nucleotide sequence: TGCAGTGCTAGAGCTGGGGCAGGGGTTGATAATTCACCCCTCCACTTT. Its translation: CSARAGAGVDNSPLHF.